The T cell receptor (beta chain) described here comes from a study of low-dose radiotherapy and immunotherapy resistance in tumors. Study context: Patients of Cohort 1 had 0.5 Gy fractions every 2 weeks, which summed to 6.5 Gy. Every two weeks patients got nivolumab 240 mg flat dose, plus ipilimumab 1 mg/kg every six weeks, intravenously. Study patients were administered oral aspirin at 300 mg daily for four cycles from cycle 1 day 1. Cohort 2 was treated with 1 Gy per fraction every two weeks, amounting to 13 Gy across 26 weeks.

Time point denoted: before trial treatment. Primers targeting TRAV and TRBV primed first-strand cDNA, covering alpha and beta chains. PCR amplification of the TCRs was performed with Phusion for 20 PCR cycles, and it relied on a constant-region primer together with a V-primer adapter. TCRdb reprocessed the reads with MiXCR, giving one entry per CDR3 protein. Counted here are more than 50,000 distinct CDR3 sequences, approximately 25% occurring once; the ten biggest clones make up 5.5% to 6%. CDR1 is SNHLY, CDR2 FYNNEI, per germline. J was trimmed by 10 bases and V by 4 bases; bases with no gene match: 9. The CDR3 runs to 14 residues. This clonotype occurred a few times. Since a far larger clone is one base different, this is likely a read error.

This TCR was sampled from a male donor with prostate cancer. The chain joins TRBV2 to TRBJ2-1; 8 bases align to TRBD1. The sequencing here drew on PBMCs, taken before treatment. The chain's CDR3 is CASSGWTGQDEQFF. The DNA for the CDR3 is TGTGCCAGCAGTGGCTGGACAGGGCAAGACGAGCAGTTCTTC.